Shown below are 25 T cell receptor beta chains from a single sample sequenced in a study of Ad26.COV2.S vaccination and SARS-CoV-2 variants. Repertoires were generated with immunoSEQ multiplex PCR, while TCRdb's copy carries only in-frame clones and drops some. In the table there are fewer than 800,000 clones, roughly 90% of which are singletons. Treatment defined: some 19 received Ad26.COV2.S at low or high dose, single or two shots; five or six received placebo; per-sample allocation not given. Vaccine and placebo recipients were sampled on day 63 after the first injection. Sequencing was performed on peripheral blood, taken in a trial of Ad26.COV2.S vaccine versus placebo. Every receptor here comes from a person aged 18-65 years who received the Ad26.COV2.S COVID-19 vaccine or a placebo.

This clone was seen only a few times. This chain connects TRBV19 to TRBJ2-1; D possibly corresponds to TRBD1 (6 bases). CDR1 is LNHDA, CDR2 SQIVND, per germline (reference sequence). There are 13 residues in the CDR3. V gave up 2 bases and J gave up 9 bases, with 11 bases separating them. CDR3 protein: CASSIYRGGEQFF. Written as DNA, the CDR3 is TGTGCCAGTAGTATATACCGAGGGGGTGAGCAGTTCTTC.

The V and J genes are TRBV27 and TRBJ2-1; TRBD1 is a possible D gene (6 bases). V gave up 7 bases and J gave up 5 bases, with 12 bases separating them. CDR3 length: 13 amino acids. Germline CDR1 MNHEY, CDR2 SMNVEV (reference sequence). CDR3 sequence reads: CASKKQGNNEQFF. In DNA form, the CDR3 reads TGTGCCAGCAAAAAACAGGGAAACAATGAGCAGTTCTTC.

The chain has TRBV7-9 and TRBJ2-3; TRBD2 matches 15 bases. The CDR3 has 16 amino acids. Germline trimming cut 6 bases from V and 3 bases from J; bases unmatched to any gene: 4. Looked up from germline, CDR1 is SEHNR and CDR2 is FQNEAQ (reference sequence). The CDR3 loop is CASRTGTSGGTDTQYF. The DNA of the CDR3 is TGTGCCAGCAGAACCGGGACTAGCGGGGGGACAGATACGCAGTATTTT.

The chain joins TRBV19 to TRBJ1-1, with 9 bases aligning to TRBD1. The ends lost 3 bases at V and 4 bases at J; junction bases unmatched: 6. Germline loops: CDR1 LNHDA, CDR2 SQIVND (reference sequence). The CDR3 extends over 15 amino acids. CDR3 in DNA: TGTGCCAGTAGTATCGCCGGGACAGGGCGCACTGAAGCTTTCTTT. This sequence encodes CASSIAGTGRTEAFF.

This clone was found once. V gene TRBV5-6 combines with J gene TRBJ1-4; D remains unclear. CDR1 and CDR2 from the germline V gene are SGHDT and YYEEEE. The CDR3 has 14 residues. V lost 2 bases and J 0 bases, leaving 5 bases between the germline ends. The CDR3 DNA reads TGTGCCAGCAGCTTTTGGGCAACTAATGAAAAACTGTTTTTT. It codes for CASSFWATNEKLFF.

The chain has TRBV2 and TRBJ1-5; 7 nucleotides agree with TRBD1. This CDR3 has 15 amino acids. V lost 2 bases, J lost 6 bases, and 7 bases stayed unmatched. CDR1 and CDR2 (germline): SNHLY, FYNNEI. The DNA for the CDR3 is TGTGCCAGCAGTGAACGCCAGGGGGGTTTTCAGCCCCAGCATTTT. It yields the protein CASSERQGGFQPQHF.

The chain combines TRBV6-6 with TRBJ2-1, with D unclear. The CDR3 spans 13 residues. V was clipped by 7 bases and J by 4 bases, with 11 bases between them. Germline lookup yields CDR1 MNHNY and CDR2 SVGAGI (reference sequence). CDR3 sequence (DNA): TGTGCCAGCAATAGGGATGCTTACAATGAGCAGTTCTTC. Its translation: CASNRDAYNEQFF.

The rearrangement uses TRBV4-3 and TRBJ2-1, with 7 nucleotides matching TRBD2. Per the germline V gene, CDR1 is LGHNA and CDR2 is YSLEER. The ends lost 3 bases at V and 2 bases at J; junction bases unmatched: 13. This CDR3 contains 18 residues. The CDR3 coding sequence is TGCGCCAGCAGCCAGGGTCCCGGGAGGCGCGGAGCCTACAATGAGCAGTTCTTC. Its protein product is CASSQGPGRRGAYNEQFF.

V and J are TRBV25-1 and TRBJ1-2, with D uncertain. The V and J ends lost 1 base and 4 bases respectively, with 10 bases between them. Per the germline V gene, CDR1 is MGHDK and CDR2 is SYGVNS. The CDR3 contains 14 residues. CDR3 nucleotide sequence: TGTGCCAGCAGTGAATCGGCCCGAAGCTATGGCTACACCTTC. It yields the protein CASSESARSYGYTF.

CDR3 sequence: CASKIDGAWEKLFF. CDR3 DNA: TGTGCCAGCAAAATCGACGGGGCATGGGAAAAACTGTTTTTT. The genes are TRBV6-5 and TRBJ1-4; the D gene is possibly TRBD1 (5 bases). CDR1 and CDR2 from the germline V gene are MNHEY and SVGAGI. V lost 7 bases and J 8 bases, leaving 17 bases between the germline ends. CDR3 size: 14 residues.

The V gene is TRBV7-9, the J gene TRBJ2-5; 8 bases match TRBD2. This CDR3 comprises 16 residues. The V and J ends lost 8 bases and 2 bases, in that order; junction bases with no gene match: 13. Germline V lookup: CDR1 SEHNR, CDR2 FQNEAQ (reference sequence). The CDR3 sequence is CASCWSGGGLQETQYF. CDR3 coding DNA: TGTGCCAGCTGCTGGTCGGGCGGGGGGCTGCAAGAGACCCAGTACTTC. Using reference TRBV7-9 and TRBJ2-5 for the parts outside the CDR3, the full variable domain is DTGVSQNPRHKITKRGQNVTFRCDPISEHNRLYWYRQTLGQGPEFLTYFQNEAQLEKSRLLSDRFSAERPKGSFSTLEIQRTEQGDSAMYLCASCWSGGGLQETQYFGPGTRLLVL.

The gene calls are TRBV15 and TRBJ1-5; the D is unclear. Deletions cut 6 bases from V and 9 bases from J, with 12 bases between. There are 12 residues in the CDR3. Germline CDR1 LNHNV, CDR2 YYDKDF (reference sequence). The CDR3 loop is CATSPGGRPQHF. In DNA form, the CDR3 reads TGTGCCACCAGTCCCGGTGGCCGGCCCCAGCATTTT.

V and J are TRBV19 and TRBJ2-7, with 10 bases lining up with TRBD2. Trimming cost V 4 bases and J 4 bases; bases outside gene matches: 4. This CDR3 region has 14 residues. Looked up from germline, CDR1 is LNHDA and CDR2 is SQIVND (reference sequence). The chain's CDR3 is CASSTLAGLYEQYF. In nucleotides, the CDR3 is TGTGCCAGTAGTACACTAGCGGGGCTGTACGAGCAGTACTTC.

The V call is TRBV5-1, the J call TRBJ2-2, with TRBD1 identical over 12 bases. The length of the CDR3 is 17 residues. With 7 bases clipped from V and 5 bases from J, the junction kept 12 bases outside the gene matches. Germline CDR1 SGHRS, CDR2 YFSETQ. As DNA, the CDR3 is TGCGCCAGCGCCGCTTCCATGGGACAGGGGGCAACCGGGGAGCTGTTTTTT. Protein: CASAASMGQGATGELFF.

A word on this clone: The sample contains more than one DNA sequence encoding this CDR3. The chain carries TRBV3-1 (or the pseudogene TRBV3-2) and TRBJ1-1; D is unresolved. V was trimmed by 6 bases and J by 1 base, leaving 9 bases between them. The CDR3 covers 13 residues. CDR1 and CDR2 from the germline V gene are LGHDT and YNNKEL (reference sequence). The CDR3 coding sequence is TGTGCCAGCAGTCAGGCGACGAACACTGAAGCTTTCTTT. It codes for CASSQATNTEAFF.

The CDR3 here is CASSQGDEYGYTF. The CDR3 DNA is TGTGCCAGCAGCCAAGGGGATGAGTATGGCTACACCTTC. The V call is TRBV3-1 (or the pseudogene TRBV3-2), the J call TRBJ1-2; D call uncertain. V lost 1 base, J lost 5 bases, and 8 bases lay in between. CDR1 and CDR2 from the germline V gene are LGHDT and YNNKEL (reference sequence). The CDR3 sequence is 13 residues long.

J is TRBJ1-1 and V is TRBV3-1 (or the pseudogene TRBV3-2); no definite D call. The CDR3 loop spans 14 amino acids. Germline V gene sequence: CDR1 LGHDT, CDR2 YNNKEL (reference sequence). With 2 bases removed from V and 4 bases from J, the gap between germline ends came to 11 bases. The CDR3 spells CASSQSRTGTEAFF. CDR3 nucleotides: TGTGCCAGCAGCCAAAGCCGGACTGGCACTGAAGCTTTCTTT.

This chain uses TRBV18 with TRBJ1-1; the D is unclear. V was trimmed by 0 bases and J by 6 bases, leaving 14 bases between them. The CDR3 consists of 15 residues. CDR1 and CDR2 from the germline V gene are KGHSH and LQKENI. The DNA of the CDR3 is TGTGCCAGCTCACCACCTGGTTCCAACGCCGCTGAAGCTTTCTTT. This codes for CASSPPGSNAAEAFF.

The chain recombines TRBV11-2 with TRBJ2-3; tentative D call: TRBD2 (6 bases). CDR3 size: 13 residues. The V gene lost 6 bases and the J gene lost 9 bases, with 16 bases spanning the gap. The germline gives CDR1 SGHAT, CDR2 FQNNGV. CDR3 DNA: TGTGCCAGCAGACGTAGCGGAGAGGAGACGCAGTATTTT. Amino acids: CASRRSGEETQYF.

The chain joins TRBV3-1 (or the pseudogene TRBV3-2) to TRBJ1-5; 10 bases align to TRBD1. V trimming: 4 bases; J trimming: 6 bases; junction bases outside the gene matches: 12. Per germline, CDR1 LGHDT and CDR2 YNNKEL (reference sequence). The CDR3 is 17 residues long. The CDR3 region has the DNA TGTGCCAGCAGCCCTTCCTCGACAGGGGGCCTTTTTCAGCCCCAGCATTTT. Residues: CASSPSSTGGLFQPQHF.

The chain couples TRBV4-2 to TRBJ1-5; D may be TRBD1 (6 bases). The CDR3 is made up of 14 amino acids. Trimming removed 0 bases at V and 6 bases at J, with 9 bases between. CDR1 and CDR2 from the germline V gene are LGHNA and YNFKEQ. CDR3 amino acids: CASSQDTGIQPQHF. The CDR3 DNA is TGTGCCAGCAGCCAAGATACAGGGATTCAGCCCCAGCATTTT.

Comment on this clone: This sample also contains other DNA sequences that code for the same CDR3. The chain has TRBV7-2 and TRBJ2-5; D is perhaps TRBD1 or TRBD2 (6 bases each). The CDR3 is 14 residues long. Germline CDR1 and CDR2: SGHTA and FQGNSA. The V end was cut by 4 bases, the J end by 5 bases, with 14 bases between. This CDR3 is CASSSGGGRETQYF. As DNA, the CDR3 is TGTGCCAGCAGCTCAGGAGGGGGTCGGGAGACCCAGTACTTC. The full variable domain, in which reference TRBV7-2 and TRBJ2-5 provide the parts outside the CDR3, is GAGVSQSPSNKVTEKGKDVELRCDPISGHTALYWYRQSLGQGLEFLIYFQGNSAPDKSGLPSDRFSAERTGGSVSTLTIQRTQQEDSAVYLCASSSGGGRETQYFGPGTRLLVL.

This sequence joins TRBV27 and TRBJ1-5; 11 nucleotides match TRBD1. From germline, CDR1 is MNHEY and CDR2 SMNVEV (reference sequence). The length of the CDR3 is 16 residues. Trimming cost V 5 bases and J 4 bases; bases outside gene matches: 7. The CDR3 sequence is CASSRGTGGKNQPQHF. In DNA form, the CDR3 reads TGTGCCAGCAGTAGAGGGACAGGGGGGAAAAATCAGCCCCAGCATTTT.

The gene calls are TRBV6-5 and TRBJ1-5, with unresolved D. Germline CDR1 reads MNHEY; CDR2 reads SVGAGI. This CDR3 contains 14 residues. V lost 6 bases to trimming and J lost 3 bases, with 12 bases between them. The CDR3 DNA reads TGTGCCAGCAGCTCTTTAGGGCTCAATCAGCCCCAGCATTTT. Protein: CASSSLGLNQPQHF.

CDR3 residues: CASSESGSADTQYF. In DNA form, the CDR3 reads TGCGCCAGCAGTGAGAGCGGGAGCGCAGATACGCAGTATTTT. This chain joins TRBV10-1 and TRBJ2-3; 8 bases are a match to TRBD2. The CDR3 runs 14 residues. Germline assignment: CDR1 WNHNN and CDR2 SYGVQD (reference sequence). V shed 2 bases and J 4 bases; nucleotides not matched to a gene: 2.